A selection of T cell receptor beta chains follows, all from one sample in a study of cytomegalovirus exposure and HLA in healthy donors. Assay used: immunoSEQ multiplex PCR; TCRdb lists only in-frame clones, some missing. The repertoire has about 160,000 clones, roughly 96% of them found once; the top ten carry 0.8% to 1%. The sample consisted of PBMCs. Receptors were obtained from a woman aged 18-30 years in good health and CMV-seronegative. CDR3s include the opening cysteine and the closing phenylalanine or tryptophan. Each record gives: D gene, CDR3 length, clone size, V gene, J gene, CDR3 protein, CDR3 DNA. A D gene is named only where the DNA matches it firmly. Rows may omit the clone size; those that give it use once, few, many or a size class.

D gene: TRBD2
CDR3 length: 13
clone size: .
V gene: TRBV30
J gene: TRBJ2-3
CDR3 protein: CAWNGGGTDTQYF
CDR3 DNA: TGTGCCTGGAACGGGGGGGGCACAGATACGCAGTATTTT

D gene: TRBD1
CDR3 length: 17
clone size: .
V gene: TRBV9
J gene: TRBJ1-1
CDR3 protein: CASSAGDRGHEGTEAFF
CDR3 DNA: TGTGCCAGCAGCGCGGGGGACAGGGGGCATGAAGGCACTGAAGCTTTCTTT

D gene: TRBD2
CDR3 length: 16
clone size: .
V gene: TRBV5-6
J gene: TRBJ2-5
CDR3 protein: CASSLVAGGYQETQYF
CDR3 DNA: TGTGCCAGCAGCTTGGTGGCGGGGGGGTACCAAGAGACCCAGTACTTC

D gene: .
CDR3 length: 13
clone size: once
V gene: TRBV5-6
J gene: TRBJ2-3
CDR3 protein: CASSRGNTDTQYF
CDR3 DNA: TGTGCCAGCAGTAGGGGGAACACAGATACGCAGTATTTT

D gene: TRBD1
CDR3 length: 14
clone size: .
V gene: TRBV5-4
J gene: TRBJ2-5
CDR3 protein: CASSQRTGLETQYF
CDR3 DNA: TGTGCCAGCAGCCAACGGACAGGGTTGGAGACCCAGTACTTC

D gene: .
CDR3 length: 15
clone size: .
V gene: TRBV6-5
J gene: TRBJ1-6
CDR3 protein: CASSSRQAFNSPLHF
CDR3 DNA: TGTGCCAGCAGTTCCCGGCAGGCATTTAATTCACCCCTCCACTTT

D gene: .
CDR3 length: 14
clone size: .
V gene: TRBV2
J gene: TRBJ1-1
CDR3 protein: CASSEQAGVTEAFF
CDR3 DNA: TGTGCCAGCAGTGAACAGGCAGGGGTTACTGAAGCTTTCTTT

D gene: TRBD1
CDR3 length: 11
clone size: .
V gene: TRBV6-5
J gene: TRBJ1-2
CDR3 protein: CATSTGDGYTF
CDR3 DNA: TGTGCCACCAGCACAGGGGATGGCTACACCTTC

D gene: .
CDR3 length: 16
clone size: .
V gene: TRBV6-5
J gene: TRBJ1-5
CDR3 protein: CASSSGGGGSNQPQHF
CDR3 DNA: TGTGCCAGCAGTTCGGGGGGGGGCGGTAGCAATCAGCCCCAGCATTTT

D gene: .
CDR3 length: 15
clone size: .
V gene: TRBV11-2
J gene: TRBJ2-5
CDR3 protein: CASSLGVNSQETQYF
CDR3 DNA: TGTGCCAGCAGCTTAGGAGTAAACTCCCAAGAGACCCAGTACTTC

D gene: .
CDR3 length: 16
clone size: once
V gene: TRBV6-1
J gene: TRBJ2-4
CDR3 protein: CASSDPARIAKNIQYF
CDR3 DNA: TGTGCCAGCAGTGATCCGGCCAGGATAGCCAAAAACATTCAGTACTTC

D gene: TRBD1
CDR3 length: 15
clone size: .
V gene: TRBV6-1
J gene: TRBJ1-2
CDR3 protein: CASSDLGQFNYGYTF
CDR3 DNA: TGTGCCAGCAGTGATTTGGGACAGTTTAACTATGGCTACACCTTC

D gene: .
CDR3 length: 13
clone size: .
V gene: TRBV6-6
J gene: TRBJ1-2
CDR3 protein: CASSTALNYGYTF
CDR3 DNA: TGTGCCAGCAGCACCGCCCTAAACTATGGCTACACCTTC

D gene: TRBD1
CDR3 length: 16
clone size: .
V gene: TRBV5-6
J gene: TRBJ2-2
CDR3 protein: CASSGRDRGGTGELFF
CDR3 DNA: TGTGCCAGCAGCGGACGGGACAGGGGCGGCACCGGGGAGCTGTTTTTT

D gene: .
CDR3 length: 15
clone size: .
V gene: TRBV21-1
J gene: TRBJ1-2
CDR3 protein: CASSSNSQGGYGYTF
CDR3 DNA: TGTGCCAGCAGCAGTAATTCCCAGGGTGGCTATGGCTACACCTTC

D gene: .
CDR3 length: 13
clone size: .
V gene: TRBV27
J gene: TRBJ1-3
CDR3 protein: CASSYRAGNTIYF
CDR3 DNA: TGTGCCAGCAGTTACAGGGCTGGAAACACCATATATTTT

D gene: TRBD2
CDR3 length: 15
clone size: .
V gene: TRBV7-3
J gene: TRBJ2-4
CDR3 protein: CASSLRLADKNIQYF
CDR3 DNA: TGTGCCAGCAGCTTACGGCTAGCGGATAAAAACATTCAGTACTTC

D gene: TRBD2
CDR3 length: 15
clone size: .
V gene: TRBV14
J gene: TRBJ2-5
CDR3 protein: CASSQRRGIAETQYF
CDR3 DNA: TGTGCCAGCAGCCAGAGGCGGGGGATCGCGGAGACCCAGTACTTC

D gene: TRBD1
CDR3 length: 14
clone size: .
V gene: TRBV30
J gene: TRBJ2-7
CDR3 protein: CAWAGTGEHYEQYF
CDR3 DNA: TGTGCCTGGGCCGGGACAGGGGAACACTACGAGCAGTACTTC

D gene: TRBD1
CDR3 length: 13
clone size: .
V gene: TRBV30
J gene: TRBJ1-6
CDR3 protein: CAWSKQGISPLHF
CDR3 DNA: TGTGCCTGGAGTAAACAGGGGATTTCACCCCTCCACTTT

D gene: .
CDR3 length: 14
clone size: .
V gene: TRBV5-1
J gene: TRBJ1-2
CDR3 protein: CASSLAKPGDGYTF
CDR3 DNA: TGCGCCAGCAGCTTGGCCAAGCCAGGGGATGGCTACACCTTC

D gene: TRBD1
CDR3 length: 14
clone size: .
V gene: TRBV6-5
J gene: TRBJ1-5
CDR3 protein: CASSADRESKPQHF
CDR3 DNA: TGTGCCAGCAGCGCCGACAGGGAGAGCAAGCCCCAGCATTTT

D gene: .
CDR3 length: 14
clone size: .
V gene: TRBV6-5
J gene: TRBJ1-1
CDR3 protein: CASSRNDRNTEAFF
CDR3 DNA: TGTGCCAGCAGTAGAAACGACAGGAACACTGAAGCTTTCTTT

D gene: TRBD2
CDR3 length: 18
clone size: .
V gene: TRBV4-2
J gene: TRBJ2-1
CDR3 protein: CASSQRTSGGPSYNEQFF
CDR3 DNA: TGTGCCAGCAGCCAAAGGACTAGCGGGGGCCCCTCCTACAATGAGCAGTTCTTC

D gene: .
CDR3 length: 15
clone size: .
V gene: TRBV4-2
J gene: TRBJ2-7
CDR3 protein: CASSQELRSSYEQYF
CDR3 DNA: TGTGCCAGCAGCCAAGAGTTGAGGAGCTCCTACGAGCAGTACTTC

D gene: .
CDR3 length: 16
clone size: .
V gene: TRBV29-1
J gene: TRBJ2-1
CDR3 protein: CSVLDLGGDSYNEQFF
CDR3 DNA: TGCAGCGTTCTCGACCTCGGCGGGGATTCCTACAATGAGCAGTTCTTC

D gene: .
CDR3 length: 13
clone size: .
V gene: TRBV9
J gene: TRBJ1-1
CDR3 protein: CASSQGPNTEAFF
CDR3 DNA: TGTGCCAGCAGTCAGGGGCCGAACACTGAAGCTTTCTTT

D gene: .
CDR3 length: 13
clone size: .
V gene: TRBV5-6
J gene: TRBJ1-1
CDR3 protein: CASSFAENTEAFF
CDR3 DNA: TGTGCCAGCAGCTTCGCAGAGAACACTGAAGCTTTCTTT

D gene: TRBD2
CDR3 length: 17
clone size: .
V gene: TRBV9
J gene: TRBJ2-6
CDR3 protein: CASSVWEGLAGANVLTF
CDR3 DNA: TGTGCCAGCAGCGTATGGGAGGGGCTTGCTGGGGCCAACGTCCTGACTTTC

D gene: TRBD1
CDR3 length: 15
clone size: .
V gene: TRBV6-6
J gene: TRBJ2-5
CDR3 protein: CASSYTGQGGETQYF
CDR3 DNA: TGTGCCAGCAGTTACACCGGACAGGGTGGGGAGACCCAGTACTTC

D gene: .
CDR3 length: 14
clone size: .
V gene: TRBV9
J gene: TRBJ1-6
CDR3 protein: CASSVAVVNSPLHF
CDR3 DNA: TGTGCCAGCAGCGTAGCCGTTGTAAATTCACCCCTCCACTTT

D gene: .
CDR3 length: 12
clone size: .
V gene: TRBV18
J gene: TRBJ2-1
CDR3 protein: CASSPNRAEQFF
CDR3 DNA: TGTGCCAGCTCACCTAACAGGGCTGAGCAGTTCTTC

D gene: .
CDR3 length: 16
clone size: .
V gene: TRBV27
J gene: TRBJ1-4
CDR3 protein: CASALNRDPTNEKLFF
CDR3 DNA: TGTGCCAGCGCGCTGAACAGGGACCCAACTAATGAAAAACTGTTTTTT

D gene: .
CDR3 length: 13
clone size: .
V gene: TRBV18
J gene: TRBJ1-4
CDR3 protein: CASSPSPDEKLFF
CDR3 DNA: TGTGCCAGCTCACCCTCGCCGGATGAAAAACTGTTTTTT

D gene: TRBD1
CDR3 length: 15
clone size: .
V gene: TRBV7-9
J gene: TRBJ2-3
CDR3 protein: CASSPRTGGTDTQYF
CDR3 DNA: TGTGCCAGCAGCCCGAGGACAGGGGGCACAGATACGCAGTATTTT